This paragraph reports one T cell receptor beta chain. The antigen is unknown. The data were taken from a study of Graves' ophthalmopathy and Graves' hyperthyroidism. The overall study: Ahead of any treatment, peripheral blood was obtained at the initial diagnosis.

Study-wide results and caveats: Discrimination between ophthalmopathy and stable hyperthyroidism by a 13-signature model showed approximately 89% sensitivity and more than 65% specificity.

Ophthalmopathy donors showed moderate-to-severe activity, CAS ≥3, NOSPECS ≥4 and a duration under 3 months. Diagnosis was based on clinical symptoms, serum thyroxine, TRAb, thyroid ultrasound and orbital computed tomography. Amplification of the TCR beta CDR3 regions used RNA transcripts (as template). An initial RT-PCR round employing HTBI primers preceded a second-round multiplex PCR. TCRdb reanalysed the multiplex PCR reads using MiXCR and keeps one entry per CDR3 protein. The sample contains around 600,000 distinct CDR3 sequences, about 38% of which appear only once. V was clipped by 4 bases and J by 4 bases; unmatched bases: 3. This CDR3 region has 14 residues. Germline V gene lookup returns CDR1 SGHVS and CDR2 FQNEAQ.

This clonotype originated in an adult man with Graves' ophthalmopathy. The gene calls are TRBV7-8 and TRBJ2-2; 7 bases match TRBD1. What was sequenced was peripheral blood. The CDR3: CASSSQGITGELFF. The CDR3 bases are TGTGCCAGCAGCTCACAGGGGATCACCGGGGAGCTGTTTTTT.